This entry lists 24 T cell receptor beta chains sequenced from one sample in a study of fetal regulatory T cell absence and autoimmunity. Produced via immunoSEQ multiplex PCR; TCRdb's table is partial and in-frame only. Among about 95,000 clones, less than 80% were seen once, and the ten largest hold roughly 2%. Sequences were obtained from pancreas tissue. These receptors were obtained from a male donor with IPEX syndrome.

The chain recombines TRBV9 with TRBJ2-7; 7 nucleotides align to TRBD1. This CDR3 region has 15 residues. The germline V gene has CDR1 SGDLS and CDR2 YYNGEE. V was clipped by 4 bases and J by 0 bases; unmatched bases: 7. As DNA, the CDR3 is TGTGCCAGCAGCCCCTCCGGGACAGCCTCCTACGAGCAGTACTTC. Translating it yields CASSPSGTASYEQYF.

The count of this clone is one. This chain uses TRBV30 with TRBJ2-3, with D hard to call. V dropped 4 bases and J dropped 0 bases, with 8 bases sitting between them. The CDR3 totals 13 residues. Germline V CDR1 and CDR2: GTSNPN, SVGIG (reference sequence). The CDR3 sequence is CAWNQGSTDTQYF. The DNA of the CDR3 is TGTGCCTGGAACCAAGGTAGCACAGATACGCAGTATTTT.

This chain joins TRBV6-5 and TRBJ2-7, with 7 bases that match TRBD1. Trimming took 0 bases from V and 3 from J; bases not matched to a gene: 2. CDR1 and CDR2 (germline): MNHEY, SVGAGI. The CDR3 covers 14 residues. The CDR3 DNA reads TGTGCCAGCAGTTACTCGAACAGGGGCTACGAGCAGTACTTC. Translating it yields CASSYSNRGYEQYF.

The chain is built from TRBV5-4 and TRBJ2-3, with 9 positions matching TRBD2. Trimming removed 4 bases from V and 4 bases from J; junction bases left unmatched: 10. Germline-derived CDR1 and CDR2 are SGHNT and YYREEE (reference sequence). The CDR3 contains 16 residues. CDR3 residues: CASSPRGRGGSDTQYF. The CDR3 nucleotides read TGTGCCAGCAGCCCGCGGGGGCGGGGGGGTTCAGATACGCAGTATTTT.

CDR3 protein: CASSLSGGLIYNEQFF. The CDR3, as DNA: TGTGCCAGCAGCCTGAGCGGGGGCCTAATCTACAATGAGCAGTTCTTC. The chain carries TRBV7-9 and TRBJ2-1, with 8 positions matching TRBD2. Looked up from germline, CDR1 is SEHNR and CDR2 is FQNEAQ (reference sequence). The CDR3 length is 16 residues. After removal of 5 bases from V and 3 bases from J, the junction contained 9 bases not matched to a gene.

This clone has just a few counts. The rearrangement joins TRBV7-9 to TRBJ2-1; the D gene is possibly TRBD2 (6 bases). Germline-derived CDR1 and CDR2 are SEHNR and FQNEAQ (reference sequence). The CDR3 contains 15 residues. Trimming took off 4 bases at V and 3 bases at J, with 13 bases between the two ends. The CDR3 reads CASSSSLGSYNEQFF. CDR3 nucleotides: TGTGCCAGCAGCTCGTCTCTCGGGAGCTACAATGAGCAGTTCTTC.

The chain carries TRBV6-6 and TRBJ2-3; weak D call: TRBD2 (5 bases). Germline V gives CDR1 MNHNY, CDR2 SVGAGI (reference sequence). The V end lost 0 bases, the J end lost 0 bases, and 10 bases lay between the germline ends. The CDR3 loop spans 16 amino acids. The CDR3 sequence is CASSYSLEASTDTQYF. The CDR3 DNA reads TGTGCCAGCAGTTACTCGCTGGAGGCTAGCACAGATACGCAGTATTTT.

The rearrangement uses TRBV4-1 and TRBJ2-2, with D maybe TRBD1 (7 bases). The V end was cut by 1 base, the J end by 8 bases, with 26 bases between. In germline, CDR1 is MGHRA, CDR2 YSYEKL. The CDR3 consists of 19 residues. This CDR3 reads CASSQVGGARLGGGGELFF. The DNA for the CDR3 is TGCGCCAGCAGCCAAGTAGGGGGCGCCCGACTAGGAGGGGGAGGGGAGCTGTTTTTT.

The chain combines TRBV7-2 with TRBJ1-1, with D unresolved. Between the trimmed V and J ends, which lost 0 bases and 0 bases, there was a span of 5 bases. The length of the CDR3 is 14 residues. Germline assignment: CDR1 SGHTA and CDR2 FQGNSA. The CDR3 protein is CASSLARLNTEAFF. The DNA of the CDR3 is TGTGCCAGCAGCTTAGCGCGTTTGAACACTGAAGCTTTCTTT.

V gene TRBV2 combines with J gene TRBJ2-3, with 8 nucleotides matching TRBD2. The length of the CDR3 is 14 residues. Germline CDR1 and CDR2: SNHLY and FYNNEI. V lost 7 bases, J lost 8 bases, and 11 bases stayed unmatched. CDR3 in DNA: TGTGCCAGCACTGGACTAGCCGTGGTTGGTACGCAGTATTTT. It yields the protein CASTGLAVVGTQYF.

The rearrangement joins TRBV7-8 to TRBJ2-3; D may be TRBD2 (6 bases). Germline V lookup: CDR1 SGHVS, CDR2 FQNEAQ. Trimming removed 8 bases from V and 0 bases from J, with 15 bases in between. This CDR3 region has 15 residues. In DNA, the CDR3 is TGTGCCAGCTTACGCAGGGAGGATAGCACAGATACGCAGTATTTT. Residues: CASLRREDSTDTQYF.

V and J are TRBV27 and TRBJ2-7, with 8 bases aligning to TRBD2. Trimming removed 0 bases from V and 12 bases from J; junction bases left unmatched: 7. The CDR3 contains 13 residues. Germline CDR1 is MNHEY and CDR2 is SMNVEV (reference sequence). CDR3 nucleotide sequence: TGTGCCAGCAGTTTATCCGGGAGGGCCCCCCCGTACTTC. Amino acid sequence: CASSLSGRAPPYF.

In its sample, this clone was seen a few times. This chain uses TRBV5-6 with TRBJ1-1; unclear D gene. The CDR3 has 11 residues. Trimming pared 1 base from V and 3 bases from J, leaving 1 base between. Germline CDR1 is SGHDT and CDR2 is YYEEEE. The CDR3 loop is CASSLYTEAFF. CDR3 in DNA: TGTGCCAGCAGCTTGTACACTGAAGCTTTCTTT.

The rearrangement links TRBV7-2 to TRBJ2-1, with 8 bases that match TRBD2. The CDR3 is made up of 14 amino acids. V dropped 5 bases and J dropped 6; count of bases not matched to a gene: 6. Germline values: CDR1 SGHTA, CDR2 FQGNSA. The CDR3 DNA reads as TGTGCCAGCAGCGAAGGGACTAGGCGCAATGAGCAGTTCTTC. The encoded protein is CASSEGTRRNEQFF. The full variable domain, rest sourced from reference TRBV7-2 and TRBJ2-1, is GAGVSQSPSNKVTEKGKDVELRCDPISGHTALYWYRQSLGQGLEFLIYFQGNSAPDKSGLPSDRFSAERTGGSVSTLTIQRTQQEDSAVYLCASSEGTRRNEQFFGPGTRLTVL.

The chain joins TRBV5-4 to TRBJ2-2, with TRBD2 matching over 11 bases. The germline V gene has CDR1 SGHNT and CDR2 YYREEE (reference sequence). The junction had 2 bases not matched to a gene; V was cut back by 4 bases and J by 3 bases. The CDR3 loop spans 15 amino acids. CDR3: CASSLGLADTGELFF. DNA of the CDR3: TGTGCCAGCAGCCTGGGACTAGCGGACACCGGGGAGCTGTTTTTT.

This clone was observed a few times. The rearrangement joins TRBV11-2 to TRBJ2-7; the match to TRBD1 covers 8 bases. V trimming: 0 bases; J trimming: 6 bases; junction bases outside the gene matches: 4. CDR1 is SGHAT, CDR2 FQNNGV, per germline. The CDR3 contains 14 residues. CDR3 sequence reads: CASSLEAGGSEQYF. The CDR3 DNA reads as TGTGCCAGCAGCTTAGAGGCAGGGGGCTCCGAGCAGTACTTC.

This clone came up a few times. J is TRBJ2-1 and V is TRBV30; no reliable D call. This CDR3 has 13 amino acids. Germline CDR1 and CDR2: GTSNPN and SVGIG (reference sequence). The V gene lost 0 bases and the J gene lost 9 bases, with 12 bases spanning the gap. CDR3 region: CAWSVLASAEQFF. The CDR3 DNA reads TGTGCCTGGAGTGTCTTGGCTTCGGCTGAGCAGTTCTTC.

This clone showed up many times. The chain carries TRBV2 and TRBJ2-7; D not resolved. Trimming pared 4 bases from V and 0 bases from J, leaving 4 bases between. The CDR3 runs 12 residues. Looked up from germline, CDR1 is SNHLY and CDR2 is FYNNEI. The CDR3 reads CASSGHSYEQYF. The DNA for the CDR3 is TGTGCCAGCAGTGGACACTCCTACGAGCAGTACTTC.

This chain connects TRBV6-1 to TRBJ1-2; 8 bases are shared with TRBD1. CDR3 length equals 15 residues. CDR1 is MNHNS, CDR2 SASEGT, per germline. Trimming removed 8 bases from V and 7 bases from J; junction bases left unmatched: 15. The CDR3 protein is CASHMGGAGGSGYTF. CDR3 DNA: TGTGCCAGCCATATGGGGGGGGCAGGGGGCTCTGGCTACACCTTC.

The CDR3 reads CASSIDHVARSGNTIYF. CDR3 coding DNA: TGTGCCAGTAGTATAGATCACGTGGCTCGCTCTGGAAACACCATATATTTT. The V gene is TRBV19, the J gene TRBJ1-3; D is unclear. The CDR3 length is 17 residues. Germline CDR1 LNHDA, CDR2 SQIVND (reference sequence). The ends were cut back, 0 bases at V and 0 bases at J, with 12 bases in the middle.

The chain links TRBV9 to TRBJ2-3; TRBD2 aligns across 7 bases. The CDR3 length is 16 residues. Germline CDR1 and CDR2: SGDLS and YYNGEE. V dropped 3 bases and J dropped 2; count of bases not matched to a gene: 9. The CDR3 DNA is TGTGCCAGCAGCGGGATACTCAGCGGGGTCACAGATACGCAGTATTTT. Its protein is CASSGILSGVTDTQYF.

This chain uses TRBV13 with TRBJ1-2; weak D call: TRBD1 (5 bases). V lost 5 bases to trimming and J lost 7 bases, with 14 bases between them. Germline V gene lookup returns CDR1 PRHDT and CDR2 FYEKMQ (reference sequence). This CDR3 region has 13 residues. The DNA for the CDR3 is TGTGCCAGCAGCCAGCGCCGGGACCCTGGCTACACCTTC. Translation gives CASSQRRDPGYTF.

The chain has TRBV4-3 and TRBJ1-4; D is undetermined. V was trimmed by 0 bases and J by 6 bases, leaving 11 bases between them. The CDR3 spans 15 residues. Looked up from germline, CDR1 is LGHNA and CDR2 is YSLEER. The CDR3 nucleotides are TGCGCCAGCAGCCAAGAATGGCAGTTACATGAAAAACTGTTTTTT. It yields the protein CASSQEWQLHEKLFF.

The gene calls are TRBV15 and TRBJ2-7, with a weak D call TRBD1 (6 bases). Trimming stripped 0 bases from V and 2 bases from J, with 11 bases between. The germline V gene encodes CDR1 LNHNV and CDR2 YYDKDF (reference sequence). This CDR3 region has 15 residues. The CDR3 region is CATSRDKRTAYEQYF. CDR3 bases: TGTGCCACCAGCAGAGATAAACGGACAGCCTACGAGCAGTACTTC. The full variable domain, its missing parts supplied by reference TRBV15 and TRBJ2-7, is DAMVIQNPRYQVTQFGKPVTLSCSQTLNHNVMYWYQQKSSQAPKLLFHYYDKDFNNEADTPDNFQSRRPNTSFCFLDIRSPGLGDTAMYLCATSRDKRTAYEQYFGPGTRLTVT.